One sample yielded the 10 T cell receptor beta chains listed below, sequenced in a study of regulatory T cells in long-lasting Graves disease. Construction of TCR beta libraries relied on iRepertoire HTBI primers and on Arm-PCR targeting CDR3 regions. TCRdb recomputed calls from the multiplex PCR reads with MiXCR, one row per CDR3 protein. The table shows hundreds of thousands of distinct CDR3 sequences, with roughly 20% occurring only once. Stated time point: persistent/refractory GD, antithyroid drugs over 5 years with positive TRAb. The TCR library was prepared using RNA isolated from PBMCs. The sequences come from peripheral blood mononuclear cells (PBMCs), collected when the disease was refractory, from a patient treated with antithyroid drugs. These receptors all come from a female donor with Graves disease.

The sample holds many counts of this clonotype. The chain employs TRBV30 and TRBJ1-5; a possible D gene is TRBD1 (5 bases). V was shortened by 2 bases and J by 3 bases, with 11 bases between the two germline ends. CDR1 and CDR2 (germline): GTSNPN, SVGIG (reference sequence). The CDR3 totals 14 residues. CDR3 residues: CAWSHDRFNQPQHF. The CDR3 DNA reads TGTGCCTGGAGTCACGACAGATTCAATCAGCCCCAGCATTTT.

This clonotype has at least ten counts. V usage is TRBV3-2 and J usage is TRBJ2-7; no check of the table's D call, TRBD1, against the DNA was made. TRBV3-2 is a listed pseudogene. This CDR3 has 18 residues. The CDR3 sequence is CASSQDGSSIRGFDEQYF. CDR3 sequence (DNA): TGTGCCAGCAGCCAAGATGGATCGAGTATAAGGGGGTTCGACGAGCAGTACTTC.

The J gene is TRBJ1-1, the V gene TRBV19; 10 bases map to TRBD1. The junction had 9 bases not matched to a gene; V was cut back by 10 bases and J by 1 base. This CDR3 is built from 15 residues. Germline loops: CDR1 LNHDA, CDR2 SQIVND (reference sequence). CDR3 bases: TGTGCCACAACGGGACAGGGGAGGAGGAACACTGAAGCTTTCTTT. This encodes CATTGQGRRNTEAFF.

This clonotype was observed at least ten times. V and J are TRBV20-1 and TRBJ2-5; D ambiguous. The CDR3 length is 11 residues. Germline CDR1 is DFQATT and CDR2 is SNEGSKA (reference sequence). V lost 6 bases, J lost 4 bases, and 9 bases lay in between. The CDR3 reads CSAGLGETQYF. CDR3 bases: TGCAGTGCAGGGTTGGGAGAGACCCAGTACTTC.

The chain joins TRBV20-1 to TRBJ2-5; TRBD2 might be the D (6 bases). This CDR3 is built from 18 residues. The V gene's germline CDR1 is DFQATT and CDR2 SNEGSKA (reference sequence). Trimming removed 1 base at V and 5 bases at J, with 26 bases between. This CDR3 reads CSARVRGIAGWLRETQYF. CDR3 nucleotide sequence: TGCAGTGCTAGAGTTCGGGGGATCGCGGGATGGTTACGGGAGACCCAGTACTTC.

This clonotype was picked up many times. V and J are TRBV5-8 and TRBJ1-4, with 10 bases matching TRBD1. Germline-derived CDR1 and CDR2 are SGHTS and YDEGEE. CDR3 length: 14 residues. The V and J ends lost 4 bases and 8 bases, in that order; junction bases with no gene match: 5. CDR3 nucleotide sequence: TGTGCCAGCAGCGGGACAGGGGAAGACGAAAAACTGTTTTTT. Its translation is CASSGTGEDEKLFF. The variable domain in full, completed from reference TRBV5-8 and TRBJ1-4, reads EAGVTQSPTHLIKTRGQQATLRCSPISGHTSVYWYQQALGLGLQFLLWYDEGEERNRGNFPPRFSGRQFPNYSSELNVNALELEDSALYLCASSGTGEDEKLFFGSGTQLSVL.

The table lists this clonotype with many counts. Sequence at one end of the junction differs from germline and may be a read error. The chain is built from TRBV5-1 and TRBJ1-4; 9 positions agree with TRBD1. This CDR3 contains 14 residues. Per the germline V gene, CDR1 is SGHRS and CDR2 is YFSETQ. The DNA of the CDR3 is TGTGCCAGCAGTTTGGGACAGGGTCGTGAAAAACTGTTTTTT. Translated: CASSLGQGREKLFF.

The sample holds many counts of this clonotype. V and J are TRBV27 and TRBJ2-5; a possible D gene is TRBD1 (5 bases). The germline gives CDR1 MNHEY, CDR2 SMNVEV (reference sequence). Trimming removed 3 bases from V and 4 bases from J, with 18 bases in between. The CDR3 is made up of 16 amino acids. The CDR3 region has the DNA TGTGCCAGCAGTTTCTACCCACCTGACAGCCTAGAGACCCAGTACTTC. Its protein product is CASSFYPPDSLETQYF.

V and J are TRBV6-1 and TRBJ2-3; D gene uncertain. The germline gives CDR1 MNHNS, CDR2 SASEGT. The CDR3 is 12 amino acids. The V end lost 7 bases, the J end lost 4 bases, and 9 bases lay between the germline ends. The CDR3, as DNA: TGTGCCAGCAAGTCTAACCCAGATACGCAGTATTTT. Its translation: CASKSNPDTQYF.

This clonotype has ten or more counts. The chain has TRBV10-1 and TRBJ2-5, with 15 nucleotides matching TRBD2. This CDR3 has 16 residues. V trimming: 3 bases; J trimming: 5 bases; junction bases outside the gene matches: 4. Germline values: CDR1 WNHNN, CDR2 SYGVQD (reference sequence). The CDR3, as DNA: TGCGCCAGCAGTGAAACCGGGACTAGCGGGAGGGAGACCCAGTACTTC. Translated, it gives CASSETGTSGRETQYF.